The 24 T cell receptor beta chains below all came from one sample that was sequenced in a study of siplizumab effects on memory and regulatory T cells. Assay: immunoSEQ multiplex PCR; the TCRdb copy retains only in-frame clones and omits some. Of about 97,000 clones listed, about nine tenths were seen once; the top ten hold approximately 12%. Material for sequencing was non-Treg CD4+ T cells sorted from blood. The receptors derive from a human donor in good health.

The genes are TRBV4-1 and TRBJ2-3; 13 bases are shared with TRBD2. Germline V gives CDR1 MGHRA, CDR2 YSYEKL. The trim removed 1 base at V and 0 bases at J, leaving 13 bases unmatched. The CDR3 length is 21 residues. CDR3 DNA: TGCGCCAGCAGCCAAGCTCCCCTAGGACTAGCGGGAGAAACTAGCACAGATACGCAGTATTTT. It codes for CASSQAPLGLAGETSTDTQYF.

The V gene is TRBV7-9, the J gene TRBJ1-1; 7 nucleotides match TRBD1. The CDR3 runs to 13 residues. V was pared by 5 bases and J by 10 bases, with 10 bases of the junction left unmatched. Germline values: CDR1 SEHNR, CDR2 FQNEAQ (reference sequence). Written as DNA, the CDR3 is TGTGCCAGCAGCGCCGATGACAGGGTACGAGCTTTCTTT. Amino acid sequence: CASSADDRVRAFF.

The chain is built from TRBV28 and TRBJ2-1; D may be TRBD1 (5 bases). V shed 6 bases and J shed 0 bases, with 12 bases lying between them. This CDR3 contains 15 residues. Germline CDR1 reads MDHEN; CDR2 reads SYDVKM. The CDR3: CASSEGVGSYNEQFF. The CDR3 bases are TGTGCCAGCAGCGAAGGGGTGGGCTCCTACAATGAGCAGTTCTTC.

J is TRBJ2-7 and V is TRBV6-1; TRBD2 aligns across 11 bases. The germline gives CDR1 MNHNS, CDR2 SASEGT. Trimming cost V 5 bases and J 2 bases; bases outside gene matches: 5. The CDR3 extends over 15 amino acids. In DNA, the CDR3 is TGTGCCAGCAGTCATAGCGGGAGGGCCACCTACGAGCAGTACTTC. Translation: CASSHSGRATYEQYF.

This chain connects TRBV5-1 to TRBJ2-2; possibly TRBD2 for D (6 bases). The CDR3 extends over 15 amino acids. CDR1 is SGHRS and CDR2 is YFSETQ in the germline V gene. Trimming shortened V by 2 bases and J by 4 bases, and 12 bases separated the two germline ends. The CDR3 is CASSFGGSPTGELFF. The CDR3 region has the DNA TGCGCCAGCAGCTTCGGGGGAAGCCCCACCGGGGAGCTGTTTTTT.

The chain couples TRBV29-1 to TRBJ2-1; D may be TRBD1 (5 bases). The CDR3 sequence is 15 residues long. From germline, CDR1 is SQVTM and CDR2 ANQGSEA. V was clipped by 4 bases and J by 1 base, with 14 bases between them. The CDR3 reads CSVVGRGESYNEQFF. CDR3 nucleotides: TGCAGCGTTGTGGGTAGGGGCGAGTCCTACAATGAGCAGTTCTTC.

The V and J genes are TRBV30 and TRBJ2-7; 14 bases agree with TRBD2. The CDR3 extends over 15 amino acids. Germline CDR1 and CDR2: GTSNPN and SVGIG (reference sequence). V shed 3 bases, J shed 9 bases, and the junction held 10 bases outside the gene matches. The CDR3 protein is CAWSQGLAGAAGQYF. The CDR3 DNA follows: TGTGCCTGGAGCCAGGGACTAGCGGGAGCGGCCGGGCAGTACTTC.

The J gene is TRBJ2-7, the V gene TRBV28; D may be TRBD2 (5 bases). Trimming shortened V by 1 base and J by 1 base, and 17 bases separated the two germline ends. The germline V gene has CDR1 MDHEN and CDR2 SYDVKM. The CDR3 has 17 residues. The CDR3 region has the DNA TGTGCCAGCAGTTTATTCGGGGTAAAAATAATTTCCTACGAGCAGTACTTC. Its translation is CASSLFGVKIISYEQYF.

The chain links TRBV7-9 to TRBJ2-5, with TRBD2 as a possible D gene (5 bases). Trimming left V 6 bases short and J 1 base short, with 18 bases between. The CDR3 is 16 amino acids. The germline V gene encodes CDR1 SEHNR and CDR2 FQNEAQ (reference sequence). Written as DNA, the CDR3 is TGTGCCAGCAGGGCAGGACCGAAAGGACTCCAAGAGACCCAGTACTTC. The encoded protein is CASRAGPKGLQETQYF.

This clone came up once. This chain connects TRBV6-5 to TRBJ1-2; tentatively, D is TRBD1 (6 bases). Germline CDR1 MNHEY, CDR2 SVGAGI. CDR3 length equals 13 residues. The V end lost 6 bases, the J end lost 7 bases, and 15 bases lay between the germline ends. CDR3 loop: CASRPSRGFGYTF. CDR3 in DNA: TGTGCCAGCAGACCCTCCAGGGGCTTTGGCTACACCTTC.

The sample holds one count of this clone. V and J are TRBV10-3 and TRBJ2-3; 8 bases are shared with TRBD1. V lost 6 bases to trimming and J lost 1 base; unmatched junction nucleotides: 6. Germline values: CDR1 ENHRY, CDR2 SYGVKD. The CDR3 totals 15 residues. In DNA, the CDR3 is TGTGCCATCAGGGACCAGGGGGCTGGCACAGATACGCAGTATTTT. Translating it yields CAIRDQGAGTDTQYF.

This clone was seen only once. The rearrangement uses TRBV19 and TRBJ2-2; 9 positions agree with TRBD1. This CDR3 is 14 amino acids long. CDR1 is LNHDA, CDR2 SQIVND, per germline (reference sequence). V lost 6 bases, J lost 8 bases, and 7 bases stayed unmatched. The DNA of the CDR3 is TGTGCCAGTAGCCCCGGACAGGGGTTGGGGGAGCTGTTTTTT. Amino acids: CASSPGQGLGELFF.

This clone has only one observation. The V and J genes are TRBV29-1 and TRBJ1-1; a possible D gene is TRBD1 (6 bases). Germline V gene sequence: CDR1 SQVTM, CDR2 ANQGSEA. The CDR3 is 14 amino acids. Trimming took off 6 bases at V and 9 bases at J, with 23 bases between the two ends. The CDR3 loop reads CSVLGAGVWGQAFF. In DNA form, the CDR3 reads TGCAGCGTCCTGGGGGCAGGGGTTTGGGGTCAAGCTTTCTTT.

The V call is TRBV28, the J call TRBJ2-7; TRBD1 or TRBD2 may be the D gene (5 bases each). This CDR3 contains 12 residues. The V and J ends lost 6 bases and 5 bases respectively, with 11 bases between them. CDR1 and CDR2 from the germline V gene are MDHEN and SYDVKM. CDR3 region: CASRTGTDEQYF. The CDR3 DNA reads TGTGCCAGCAGAACCGGGACGGACGAGCAGTACTTC. The whole variable domain, filled in from reference TRBV28 and TRBJ2-7, reads DVKVTQSSRYLVKRTGEKVFLECVQDMDHENMFWYRQDPGLGLRLIYFSYDVKMKEKGDIPEGYSVSREKKERFSLILESASTNQTSMYLCASRTGTDEQYFGPGTRLTVT.

The CDR3 protein is CASSQDSGVGTGELFF. The CDR3 DNA follows: TGTGCCAGCAGCCAAGATTCCGGGGTCGGCACCGGGGAGCTGTTTTTT. This chain uses TRBV14 with TRBJ2-2; D is perhaps TRBD2 (5 bases). V was shortened by 0 bases and J by 4 bases, with 12 bases between the two germline ends. Germline lookup yields CDR1 SGHDN and CDR2 FVKESK. The CDR3 totals 16 residues.

The chain couples TRBV7-2 to TRBJ2-7; D is perhaps TRBD1 or TRBD2 (5 bases each). The CDR3 is 14 amino acids. V lost 5 bases, J lost 3 bases, and 14 bases lay in between. The V gene's germline CDR1 is SGHTA and CDR2 FQGNSA. The CDR3 nucleotides read TGTGCCAGCAGCCTGGGACGTAGAAACTACGAGCAGTACTTC. Translation gives CASSLGRRNYEQYF. Full variable domain (rest looked up from reference TRBV7-2 and TRBJ2-7): GAGVSQSPSNKVTEKGKDVELRCDPISGHTALYWYRQSLGQGLEFLIYFQGNSAPDKSGLPSDRFSAERTGGSVSTLTIQRTQQEDSAVYLCASSLGRRNYEQYFGPGTRLTVT.

This chain joins TRBV7-9 and TRBJ2-5; D is ambiguous. V was cut by 1 base and J by 4 bases, with 7 bases left in between. Germline CDR1 SEHNR, CDR2 FQNEAQ (reference sequence). This CDR3 spans 13 amino acids. DNA for the CDR3: TGTGCCAGCAGCTTAGTCGGGTTAGAGACCCAGTACTTC. Encoded protein: CASSLVGLETQYF.

The rearrangement uses TRBV28 and TRBJ1-5, with a tentative D call TRBD1 (5 bases). This CDR3 has 16 residues. Germline values: CDR1 MDHEN, CDR2 SYDVKM. The germline V and J ends were trimmed by 3 bases and 3 bases, with 15 bases remaining between them. The chain's CDR3 is CASSFRDRATNQPQHF. DNA of the CDR3: TGTGCCAGCAGTTTTCGGGACCGCGCAACCAATCAGCCCCAGCATTTT.

The CDR3 DNA reads as TGCGCCAGCAGAATAACAGTTCCCTACGAGCAGTACTTC. Its translation is CASRITVPYEQYF. The chain joins TRBV5-1 to TRBJ2-7; unclear D gene. Germline assignment: CDR1 SGHRS and CDR2 YFSETQ. V lost 5 bases, J lost 2 bases, and 11 bases lay in between. The CDR3 has 13 residues.

This clone was detected a few times. V is TRBV29-1 and J is TRBJ1-3; D remains ambiguous. V lost 7 bases and J 0 bases, leaving 10 bases between the germline ends. There are 13 residues in the CDR3. CDR1 SQVTM and CDR2 ANQGSEA come from the germline V gene. The CDR3 reads CSATGNSGNTIYF. In DNA, the CDR3 is TGCAGCGCGACCGGGAACTCTGGAAACACCATATATTTT.

V is TRBV29-1 and J is TRBJ2-1, with 7 bases fitting TRBD2. The length of the CDR3 is 13 residues. V dropped 6 bases and J dropped 6; count of bases not matched to a gene: 8. Per the germline V gene, CDR1 is SQVTM and CDR2 is ANQGSEA. The CDR3 sequence: CSVARLARNEQFF. For the CDR3, the DNA is TGCAGCGTCGCAAGACTAGCCCGCAATGAGCAGTTCTTC.

The chain carries TRBV7-9 and TRBJ2-1; D remains unclear. Trimming took off 1 base at V and 7 bases at J, with 8 bases between the two ends. Germline assignment: CDR1 SEHNR and CDR2 FQNEAQ (reference sequence). CDR3 length: 13 amino acids. For the CDR3, the DNA is TGTGCCAGCAGCTTAGACAGCTTTAATGAGCAGTTCTTC. The encoded protein is CASSLDSFNEQFF.

Points on this clone: The CDR3 end shows no conserved phenylalanine or tryptophan, and so a read error is likely. It is unclear where the CDR3 begins or ends on the DNA, so no DNA is shown, and the CDR3 is as TCRdb lists it. The rearrangement links TRBV10-3 to TRBJ1-1; TRBD1 is the table's D call and was not checked against the DNA. The CDR3 has 15 amino acids, counting both end residues. Looked up from germline, CDR1 is ENHRY and CDR2 is SYGVKD. The CDR3 reads CAISPGQGAIFPMKR.

The rearrangement uses TRBV5-1 and TRBJ2-5; 12 positions match TRBD2. Per the germline V gene, CDR1 is SGHRS and CDR2 is YFSETQ. V lost 0 bases and J lost 4; bases outside the gene matches: 1. The CDR3 has 15 amino acids. Here the CDR3 reads CASSLETSGRETQYF. CDR3 bases: TGCGCCAGCAGCTTGGAGACTAGCGGGAGAGAGACCCAGTACTTC.